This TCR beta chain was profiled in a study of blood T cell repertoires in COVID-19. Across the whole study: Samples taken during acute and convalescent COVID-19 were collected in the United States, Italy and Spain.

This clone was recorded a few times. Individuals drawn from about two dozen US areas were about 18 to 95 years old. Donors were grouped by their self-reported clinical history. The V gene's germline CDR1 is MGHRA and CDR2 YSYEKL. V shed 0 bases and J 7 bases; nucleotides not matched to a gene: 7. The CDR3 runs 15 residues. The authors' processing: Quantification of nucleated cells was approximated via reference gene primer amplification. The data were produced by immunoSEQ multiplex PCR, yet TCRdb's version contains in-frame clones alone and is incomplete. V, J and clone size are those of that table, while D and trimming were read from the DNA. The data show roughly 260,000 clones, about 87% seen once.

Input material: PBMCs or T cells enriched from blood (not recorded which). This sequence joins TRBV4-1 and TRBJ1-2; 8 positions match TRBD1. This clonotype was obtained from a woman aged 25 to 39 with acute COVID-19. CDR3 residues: CASSQDRTGRLGYTF. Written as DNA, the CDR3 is TGCGCCAGCAGCCAAGATAGGACAGGGAGACTTGGCTACACCTTC.